This TCR beta chain came from a study of T cell responses to AZD1222 COVID-19 vaccine (dated by TCRdb to the early 2020s). In the study overall: Because spike-specific TCR depth and breadth did not differ between the two schedules, AZD1222 recipients who got a second dose at roughly 4 weeks were pooled with those who got a second dose at roughly 12 weeks. TCR sequencing covered approximately 230 trial participants: around 210 given two doses of AZD1222 and 26 given two doses of MenACWY control vaccine. Trial participants were enrolled by age into subgroups of 18-55, 56-69 and 70-plus years, and around 150, 29 and 61 TCR-sequenced participants, respectively, were included in these subgroups. General study outcomes and caveats: Conclusions about previously exposed vaccinees are limited, since just 6 or 7 AZD1222 recipients were seropositive for SARS-CoV-2 at baseline. The whole spike protein was spanned by vaccine-associated CD4 TCRs, and dominant responses were seen in regions 160-218 and 743-854. Participants were mostly white British and included more females than males, and it was suggested by the authors that clonal diversity may have been underestimated. The 56-69-year group was small, and its depth increase did not reach significance, likely because of low power. Reportedly, close to half of the unique spike-specific TCRs recognized epitopes lying outside the regions that are mutated in the B.1.351 and B.1.1.7 variants. Because no day 14 peak-response samples were available, the repertoires could be characterized only after the peak T cell response. After two AZD1222 doses, both the breadth and the depth of spike-specific TCRs were significantly higher than at day 0 and than in MenACWY recipients.

The CDR3 regions of human TCRbeta chains were analyzed by immunosequencing. The study's own analysis went as follows. Repertoire TCRs were checked for matches against a reference library of SARS-CoV-2-specific TCRs that had been generated using the MIRA antigen-specificity platform. Breadth was defined as the fraction of unique TCRs that were SARS-CoV-2-associated. Depth was defined as the fraction of total T cells that were SARS-CoV-2-associated. Using the MIRA data, each spike-specific TCR was mapped to the spike region that the TCR reacts to and placed in a CD4 or CD8 class. Log10-transformed breadth and depth values were compared by one-way ANOVA with Sidak's multiple comparisons tests. This is the immuneACCESS table as TCRdb keeps it, with only in-frame sequences that have V and J called. A part of the clones is gone; compared with another copy, unresolved V genes explain less than half, and the rest is unexplained. That table gives V, J and clone size, and the DNA gave D and trimming. The sample contains roughly 150,000 clones, around 91% of them found a single time. Of the sample, 6.5% to 7% falls within the top ten clones.

What this sample's time point label stands for: baseline before first vaccination. Vaccinee samples came from UK trials COV001 and COV002, including a single-blind randomized controlled phase 2/3 trial of AZD1222 (ChAdOx1 nCoV-19) in healthy adults. For TCRbeta chain sequencing, PBMC samples from trial participants were taken at day 0 and at day 28 after the second dose. As concerns this clone: No antigen is known for it. No much larger clone is present one base from it, and per-base qualities are unavailable.

CDR3 length: 16 amino acids, cysteine to phenylalanine. Here the CDR3 DNA is all that survives: 48 bases in frame from base 1. The germline V and J ends show losses of 4 bases and 1 base respectively, and no gene match explains 6 bases of the junction. From the germline V gene, CDR1 is LGHNA and CDR2 is YNFKEQ. The clonotype was recovered from an adult in good health. The sequenced sample was peripheral blood, obtained on day 0 of AZD1222 vaccination. The chain links TRBV4-2 with TRBJ2-5; 10 bases in between match TRBD2. The CDR3 is CASSPAASGGQETQYF. The DNA is as follows: TGTGCCAGCAGCCCCGCGGCTAGCGGGGGCCAAGAGACCCAGTACTTC.